This TCR beta chain was retrieved from a study of radiotherapy plus CTLA-4 blockade in lung cancer. Study background: Objective responses were seen in 18% of patients, disease control in approximately 30%. General study findings and limits: Subsequent to radiotherapy plus ipilimumab, tumor-derived TCR clones underwent expansion in blood.

With respect to this clone: What it binds is unknown.

TCRdb keeps only in-frame clones here, not all; method: immunoSEQ multiplex PCR. The sample carries tens of thousands of clones, approximately 79% recorded once. This CDR3 has 17 amino acids. Germline assignment: CDR1 SGHTA and CDR2 FQGTGA. The J segment lost 3 bases and the V segment lost 4 bases, leaving 12 bases of the junction unmatched. The genes are TRBV7-3 and TRBJ1-1; 9 nucleotides agree with TRBD1. The source is a human donor with non-small cell lung cancer who had stable disease on radiotherapy plus ipilimumab. Sample: peripheral blood, taken from a patient treated with radiotherapy plus ipilimumab. CDR3 region: CASSSTGGVGPDTEAFF. CDR3 coding DNA: TGTGCCAGCAGCTCCACAGGGGGCGTAGGCCCGGACACTGAAGCTTTCTTT.